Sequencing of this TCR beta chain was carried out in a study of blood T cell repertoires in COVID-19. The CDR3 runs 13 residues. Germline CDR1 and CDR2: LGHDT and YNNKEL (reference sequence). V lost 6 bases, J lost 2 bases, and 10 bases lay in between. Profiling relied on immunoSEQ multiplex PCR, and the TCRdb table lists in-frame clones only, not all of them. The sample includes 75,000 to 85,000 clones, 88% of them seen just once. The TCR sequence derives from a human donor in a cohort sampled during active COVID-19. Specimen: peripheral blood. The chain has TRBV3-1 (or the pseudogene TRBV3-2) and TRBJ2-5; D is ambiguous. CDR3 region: CASSLSRQETQYF. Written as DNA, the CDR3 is TGTGCCAGCAGTCTCTCACGGCAAGAGACCCAGTACTTC.